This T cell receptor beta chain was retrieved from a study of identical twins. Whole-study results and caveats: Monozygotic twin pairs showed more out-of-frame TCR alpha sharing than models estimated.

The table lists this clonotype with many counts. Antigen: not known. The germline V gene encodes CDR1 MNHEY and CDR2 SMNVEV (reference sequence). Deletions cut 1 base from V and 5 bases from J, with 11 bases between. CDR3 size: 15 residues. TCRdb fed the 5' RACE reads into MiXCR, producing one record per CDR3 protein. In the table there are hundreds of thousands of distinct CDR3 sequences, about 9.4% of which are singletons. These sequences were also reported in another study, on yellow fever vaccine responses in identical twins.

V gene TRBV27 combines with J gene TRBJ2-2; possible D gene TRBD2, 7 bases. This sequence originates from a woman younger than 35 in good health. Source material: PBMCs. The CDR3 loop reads CASSLLAGATGELFF. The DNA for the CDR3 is TGTGCCAGCAGTTTATTGGCGGGGGCAACCGGGGAGCTGTTTTTT.